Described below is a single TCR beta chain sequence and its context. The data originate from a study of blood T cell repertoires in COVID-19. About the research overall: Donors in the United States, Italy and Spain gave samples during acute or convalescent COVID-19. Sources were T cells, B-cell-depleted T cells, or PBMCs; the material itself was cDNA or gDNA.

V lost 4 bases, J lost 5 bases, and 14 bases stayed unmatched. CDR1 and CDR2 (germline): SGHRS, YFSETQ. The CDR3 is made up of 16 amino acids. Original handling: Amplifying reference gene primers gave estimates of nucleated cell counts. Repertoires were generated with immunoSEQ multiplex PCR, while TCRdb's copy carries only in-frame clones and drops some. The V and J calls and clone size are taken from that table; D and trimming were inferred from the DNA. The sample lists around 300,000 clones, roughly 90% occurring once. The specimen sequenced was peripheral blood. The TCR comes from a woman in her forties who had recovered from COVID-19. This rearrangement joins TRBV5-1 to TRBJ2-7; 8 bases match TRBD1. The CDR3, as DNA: TGCGCCAGCAGCCAGGGTAATACAGGGGGTATCGACGAGCAGTACTTC. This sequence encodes CASSQGNTGGIDEQYF.